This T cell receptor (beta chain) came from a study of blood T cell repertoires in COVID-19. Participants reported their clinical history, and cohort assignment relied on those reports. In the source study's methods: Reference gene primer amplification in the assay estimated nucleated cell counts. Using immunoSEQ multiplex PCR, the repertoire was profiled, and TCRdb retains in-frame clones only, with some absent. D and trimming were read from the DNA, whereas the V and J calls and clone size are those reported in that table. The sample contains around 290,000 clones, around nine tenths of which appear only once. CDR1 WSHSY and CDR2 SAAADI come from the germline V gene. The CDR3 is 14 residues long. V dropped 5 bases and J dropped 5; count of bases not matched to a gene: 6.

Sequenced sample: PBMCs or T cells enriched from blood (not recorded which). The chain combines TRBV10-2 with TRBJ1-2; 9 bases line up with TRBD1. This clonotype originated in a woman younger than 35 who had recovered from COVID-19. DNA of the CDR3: TGCGCCAGCAGTTCCCGGACAGGGGATTATGGCTACACCTTC. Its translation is CASSSRTGDYGYTF.